These T cell receptor beta chains were read from a single sample in a study of Graves' ophthalmopathy and Graves' hyperthyroidism. TCRdb independently ran MiXCR on the multiplex PCR reads; one entry per CDR3 protein. The table has some 520,000 distinct CDR3 sequences, around 15% seen once. Sequenced input: blood. The receptors stem from a woman between 25 and 40 years old with Graves' ophthalmopathy. Each CDR3 is given with its conserved first and last residue. The D gene is left open where the match is weak. Not all rows give a size; the values are once, few, many and, for expanded clones, a class.

TRBV5-1	-	TRBJ2-7	many	16	CASSLGQAWAGYEQYF	TGCGCCAGCAGCTTGGGACAGGCGTGGGCGGGGTACGAGCAGTACTTC
TRBV27	TRBD1	TRBJ1-2	few	15	CASSSDRGAFYGYTF	TGTGCCAGCAGTTCCGACAGGGGCGCTTTCTATGGCTACACCTTC
TRBV12-5	TRBD1	TRBJ1-6	few	17	CASGSPWTGAINSPLHF	TGTGCTAGTGGTTCCCCGTGGACAGGGGCGATTAATTCACCCCTCCACTTT
TRBV6-5	-	TRBJ2-5	many	13	CASSTRGRETQYF	TGTGCCAGCAGTACCAGGGGCCGAGAGACCCAGTACTTC
TRBV6-1	TRBD2	TRBJ2-5	few	15	CASSKPGLAGETQYF	TGTGCCAGCAGTAAACCGGGACTAGCGGGAGAGACCCAGTACTTC
TRBV28	TRBD2	TRBJ2-3	few	16	CASTLEAGGYTDTQYF	TGTGCCAGCACCCTCGAAGCGGGGGGCTACACAGATACGCAGTATTTT
TRBV28	TRBD2	TRBJ2-2	few	16	CASSFPGLLNTGELFF	TGTGCCAGCAGTTTCCCGGGACTATTAAACACCGGGGAGCTGTTTTTT
TRBV7-3	TRBD2	TRBJ2-5	many	15	CASSFLAGGQGTQYF	TGTGCCAGCAGCTTTCTAGCGGGGGGTCAGGGGACCCAGTACTTC
TRBV6-5	-	TRBJ2-5	many	14	CASSYPSREETQYF	TGTGCCAGCAGTTACCCCAGTCGGGAAGAGACCCAGTACTTC
TRBV28	TRBD1	TRBJ2-7	many	15	CASSIQDRGGYEQYF	TGTGCCAGCAGTATCCAGGACAGGGGGGGCTACGAGCAGTACTTC
TRBV20-1	TRBD1	TRBJ1-2	many	12	CSAWTGYSGYTF	TGCAGTGCTTGGACAGGGTATAGTGGCTACACCTTC
TRBV12-3/TRBV12-4	-	TRBJ1-5	many	11	CASSLTQPQHF	TGTGCCAGCAGTTTGACACAGCCCCAGCATTTT
TRBV19	-	TRBJ2-5	many	14	CASQRAPARETQYF	TGTGCCAGTCAACGGGCCCCGGCCCGCGAGACCCAGTACTTC
TRBV12-3/TRBV12-4	TRBD2	TRBJ2-3	many	17	CASSSSTSGRTTDTQYF	TGTGCCAGCAGTTCCTCGACTAGCGGGAGGACGACAGATACGCAGTATTTT
TRBV6-5	TRBD1	TRBJ1-2	many	13	CASSLGTADGYTF	TGTGCCAGCAGCCTAGGGACAGCGGATGGCTACACCTTC
TRBV20-1	TRBD2	TRBJ2-7	many	14	CSARVLAGEIEQYF	TGCAGTGCTAGAGTACTAGCGGGAGAAATCGAGCAGTACTTC
TRBV28	-	TRBJ1-1	many	14	CASRAGNWNTEAFF	TGTGCCAGCAGGGCAGGGAACTGGAACACTGAAGCTTTCTTT
TRBV13	-	TRBJ1-3	many	13	CASSSPTGNTIYF	TGTGCCAGCAGCTCCCCAACAGGAAACACCATATATTTT
TRBV5-1	-	TRBJ1-1	many	13	CASSLGENTEAFF	TGTGCCAGCAGTTTGGGAGAAAATACTGAAGCTTTCTTT
TRBV6-2/TRBV6-3	-	TRBJ1-5	many	14	CASSYSGAQEPQHF	TGTGCCAGCAGTTACAGTGGGGCACAGGAGCCCCAGCATTTT
TRBV7-9	-	TRBJ2-7	-	13	CASSALLGGEQYF	TGTGCCAGCAGCGCCCTTCTGGGGGGCGAGCAGTACTTC
TRBV6-5	-	TRBJ1-1	many	15	CASSYSSRRDTEAFF	TGTGCCAGCAGTTACTCGAGTAGGAGGGACACTGAAGCTTTCTTT
TRBV20-1	-	TRBJ1-1	few	13	CSAKTAGGTEAFF	TGCAGTGCGAAGACCGCGGGCGGGACTGAAGCTTTCTTT
TRBV18	-	TRBJ1-2	-	15	CASSPPAAANYGYTF	TGTGCCAGCTCACCCCCGGCAGCAGCTAACTATGGCTACACCTTC
TRBV3-1	-	TRBJ2-7	few	15	CASSQEAGRGYEQYF	TGTGCCAGCAGCCAAGAGGCCGGGAGAGGCTACGAGCAGTACTTC
TRBV19	TRBD1	TRBJ1-1	-	15	CASSTRQGANIEAFF	TGTGCCAGTAGTACCCGACAGGGGGCGAACATTGAAGCTTTCTTT
TRBV12-3/TRBV12-4	TRBD1	TRBJ2-2	many	15	CASSRTGVSTGELFF	TGTGCCAGCAGTCGGACAGGGGTCAGCACCGGGGAGCTGTTTTTT
TRBV11-2	-	TRBJ2-5	many	14	CASSLDATGGTQYF	TGTGCCAGCAGCTTAGATGCAACCGGTGGGACCCAGTACTTC
TRBV28	-	TRBJ2-5	many	14	CASSLGDFLETQYF	TGTGCCAGCAGTTTAGGGGACTTCTTGGAGACCCAGTACTTC
TRBV5-1	-	TRBJ2-7	many	15	CASSPDGQNSYEQYF	TGCGCCAGCAGTCCCGACGGGCAAAACTCCTACGAGCAGTACTTC
TRBV11-2	TRBD1	TRBJ2-5	many	15	CASSAWTGGKETQYF	TGTGCCAGCAGCGCCTGGACAGGGGGGAAAGAGACCCAGTACTTC
TRBV28	-	TRBJ1-1	many	12	CATPVGTSEAFF	TGTGCCACCCCAGTTGGGACGTCTGAAGCTTTCTTT
TRBV7-8	-	TRBJ2-7	many	15	CASSNRPLKPYEQYF	TGTGCCAGCAGCAACAGGCCACTAAAGCCCTACGAGCAGTACTTC
TRBV6-1	-	TRBJ1-1	-	14	CAILGLTVNTEAFF	TGTGCCATCCTGGGTTTGACAGTGAACACTGAAGCTTTCTTT
TRBV28	TRBD1	TRBJ1-1	many	13	CASSLGYRGEAFF	TGTGCCAGCAGTTTGGGCTACAGGGGTGAAGCTTTCTTT
TRBV5-5	-	TRBJ2-7	many	16	CASSLAATGVIDEQYF	TGTGCCAGCAGCTTGGCCGCAACCGGGGTGATCGACGAGCAGTACTTC
TRBV10-3	TRBD1	TRBJ2-4	-	16	CAISQTGTGIRNIQYF	TGTGCCATCAGTCAGACCGGGACAGGGATTAGAAACATTCAGTACTTC
TRBV7-2	-	TRBJ1-2	many	14	CASSLAQGDYGYTF	TGTGCCAGCAGCTTAGCACAGGGAGACTATGGCTACACCTTC
TRBV28	-	TRBJ2-5	many	12	CASSRYQETQYF	TGTGCCAGCAGCCGGTACCAAGAGACCCAGTACTTC
TRBV12-3/TRBV12-4	-	TRBJ1-5	many	15	CASRFQTAGNQPQHF	TGTGCCAGCAGGTTCCAAACTGCAGGCAATCAGCCCCAGCATTTT
TRBV2	TRBD2	TRBJ2-5	many	15	CASSEEREPSKTQYF	TGTGCCAGCAGTGAGGAGCGGGAGCCATCGAAGACCCAGTACTTC
TRBV10-3	TRBD2	TRBJ2-7	-	15	CASSESAGGYYEQYF	TGTGCCAGCAGTGAGTCGGCGGGAGGTTACTACGAGCAGTACTTC
TRBV2	TRBD2	TRBJ2-7	few	16	CASSVVSGRSLYEQYF	TGTGCCAGCAGTGTAGTAAGCGGGAGGTCCCTCTACGAGCAGTACTTC
TRBV6-1	-	TRBJ2-7	many	13	CASRSPGSYEQYF	TGTGCCAGCAGGTCCCCAGGCTCCTACGAGCAGTACTTC
TRBV27	-	TRBJ2-2	-	13	CASRMLITGELWF	TGTGCCAGCAGAATGTTAATAACCGGGGAGCTGTGGTTT
TRBV12-5	-	TRBJ1-5	many	15	CASGFGGRGNQPQHF	TGTGCTAGTGGTTTTGGAGGGCGAGGCAATCAGCCCCAGCATTTT
TRBV9	-	TRBJ2-7	many	14	CASSVGAGMDEQYF	TGTGCCAGCAGCGTAGGGGCAGGGATGGACGAGCAGTACTTC
TRBV4-2	-	TRBJ2-7	-	13	CASSQGFLYEQYF	TGTGCCAGCAGCCAAGGTTTCCTATACGAGCAGTACTTC
TRBV12-3/TRBV12-4	-	TRBJ1-2	many	13	CASSFQGNYGYTF	TGTGCCAGCAGTTTCCAAGGGAACTATGGCTACACCTTC